This T cell receptor beta chain was obtained from a study of cytomegalovirus exposure and HLA in healthy donors. Overall study results and limits: Earlier analysis found most TCR beta V segments productive about 87% or about 30% of the time. In a later analysis, HLA-associated beta chains showed higher expansion and lower generation probabilities than comparable chains. In a later analysis, most CMV-associated TCR beta chains appeared HLA-restricted.

The V gene's germline CDR1 is SGHRS and CDR2 YFSETQ. V was clipped by 5 bases and J by 1 base; unmatched bases: 4. The CDR3 is made up of 15 amino acids. Worth noting for this clone: Its antigen is as yet unknown.

Researchers ran the PCR with 60 Vbeta and 13 Jbeta primers. Using immunoSEQ multiplex PCR, the repertoire was profiled, and TCRdb retains in-frame clones only, with some absent. The sample includes 45,000 to 60,000 clones. Sequences were obtained from PBMCs. The chain recombines TRBV5-1 with TRBJ1-5; TRBD1 matches at 9 bases. This clonotype was sampled from a male donor in good health and CMV-seronegative. Written as DNA, the CDR3 is TGCGCCAGCAGAACCGGGACAGGGAGCAATCAGCCCCAGCATTTT. Translation gives CASRTGTGSNQPQHF.